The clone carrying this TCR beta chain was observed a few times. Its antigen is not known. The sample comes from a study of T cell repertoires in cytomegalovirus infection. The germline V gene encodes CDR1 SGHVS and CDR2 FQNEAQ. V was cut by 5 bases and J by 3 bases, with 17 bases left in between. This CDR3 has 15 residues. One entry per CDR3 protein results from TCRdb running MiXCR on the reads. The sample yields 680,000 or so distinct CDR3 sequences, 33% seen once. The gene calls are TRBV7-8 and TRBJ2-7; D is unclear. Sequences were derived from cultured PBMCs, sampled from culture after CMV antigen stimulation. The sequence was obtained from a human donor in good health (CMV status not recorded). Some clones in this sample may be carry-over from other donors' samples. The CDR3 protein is CASSPPGRTLYEQYF. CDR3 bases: TGTGCCAGCAGCCCCCCCGGACGGACCCTCTACGAGCAGTACTTC.